This T cell receptor (beta chain) came from a study of cytomegalovirus exposure and HLA in healthy donors. Looking at the study overall: A prior study identified approximately 120 million unique TCR beta sequences from 200 million or so T cells.

The V gene's germline CDR1 is SNHLY and CDR2 FYNNEI. V was shortened by 3 bases and J by 2 bases, with 11 bases between the two germline ends. This CDR3 is 14 amino acids long. Both 60 Vbeta primers and 13 Jbeta primers went into the PCR. Sequenced by immunoSEQ multiplex PCR; TCRdb stores in-frame clones only, minus some. The sample yields approximately 140,000 clones, 80% seen once. V is TRBV2 and J is TRBJ2-7; weak D call: TRBD1 (5 bases). The receptor comes from a male donor in good health and CMV-seronegative. Sequencing was performed on PBMCs. CDR3 residues: CASSDRVITYEQYF. Written as DNA, the CDR3 is TGTGCCAGCAGTGACAGGGTAATAACCTACGAGCAGTACTTC.